A single T cell receptor beta chain is shown here with its context. Indicated time point: newly diagnosed, previously untreated cHL patient sample. These data are taken from a study of PD-1 blockade in classical Hodgkin lymphoma. Here immunoSEQ multiplex PCR was the method, and the copy in TCRdb shows in-frame clones only, minus some. The data hold tens of thousands of clones, with over 85% observed a single time. The TCR originated in a human donor with classical Hodgkin lymphoma. Sequencing was done on a sample of peripheral blood mononuclear cells (PBMCs).

The DNA for the CDR3 is TGTGCCAGCTCACCGAGTCGAGGACAGGCTCGAAACACCATATATTTT. It specifies CASSPSRGQARNTIYF. V gene TRBV18 combines with J gene TRBJ1-3; 7 positions match TRBD1. Trimming removed 3 bases from V and 5 bases from J; junction bases left unmatched: 10. Germline-derived CDR1 and CDR2 are KGHSH and LQKENI. The CDR3 consists of 16 residues.